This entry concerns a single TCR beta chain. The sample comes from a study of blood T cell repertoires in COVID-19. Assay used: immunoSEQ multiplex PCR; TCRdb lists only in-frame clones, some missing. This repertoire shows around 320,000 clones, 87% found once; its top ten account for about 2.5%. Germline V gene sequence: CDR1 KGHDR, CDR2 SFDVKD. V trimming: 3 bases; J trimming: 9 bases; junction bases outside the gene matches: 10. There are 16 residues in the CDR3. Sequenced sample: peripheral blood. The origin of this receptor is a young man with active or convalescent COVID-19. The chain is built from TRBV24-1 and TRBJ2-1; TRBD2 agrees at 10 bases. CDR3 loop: CATSDGGASGSFEQFF. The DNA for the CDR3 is TGTGCCACCAGTGATGGGGGGGCTAGCGGGAGTTTTGAGCAGTTCTTC.